The 17 T cell receptor beta chains below all came from one sample that was sequenced in a study of human T cells and chemical hapten exposure (dated by TCRdb to the early 2020s). In the paper's terms, the time point label means: healthy volunteer bleed at 2 weeks. Total RNA was extracted from unfractionated whole blood that had been collected in Tempus Blood RNA tubes. The library was produced with RACE. The listed sequencing device is NextSeq 500. Through fastp at Q25 and MiXCR, TCRdb rebuilt clones from the public reads, retaining in-frame beta chains. Identical CDR3 protein sequences are pooled into one entry, listed with their most common genes and DNA. This sample holds around 31,000 distinct CDR3 sequences; nearly 7.5% were observed only once. The top ten hold approximately 9.8% of the sample. The sample was whole blood. The receptors were gathered from a human donor in good health. Some clones in this sample may be carry-over from other donors' samples.

This clonotype was detected many times. The V call is TRBV6-5, the J call TRBJ1-5; tentatively, D is TRBD1 (5 bases). The CDR3 sequence is 13 residues long. With 0 bases removed from V and 7 bases from J, the gap between germline ends came to 7 bases. The germline gives CDR1 MNHEY, CDR2 SVGAGI. The CDR3 DNA reads as TGTGCCAGCAGTTACTCCCGGGGCCAGCCCCAGCATTTT. This sequence encodes CASSYSRGQPQHF.

A few counts support this clonotype. The V call is TRBV10-3, the J call TRBJ1-2, with D possibly TRBD1 on 6 matching bases. Germline CDR1 and CDR2: ENHRY and SYGVKD. This CDR3 region has 16 residues. Trimming pared 2 bases from V and 4 bases from J, leaving 17 bases between. The CDR3 spells CAISEVSGARGYGYTF. The CDR3, as DNA: TGTGCCATCAGTGAGGTGTCAGGGGCCCGTGGCTATGGCTACACCTTC.

In its sample, this clonotype was seen many times. The chain has TRBV28 and TRBJ2-7; TRBD2 is a possible D gene (6 bases). CDR3 length: 13 amino acids. V was pared by 10 bases and J by 4 bases, with 17 bases between. The germline gives CDR1 MDHEN, CDR2 SYDVKM. The CDR3 region has the DNA TGTGCCATTGGGGGGTATCTTCGGTACGAGCAGTACTTC. This codes for CAIGGYLRYEQYF.

This clonotype was seen more than once but under ten times. The V gene is TRBV9, the J gene TRBJ1-4; no clear D gene. Germline values: CDR1 SGDLS, CDR2 YYNGEE. The ends were cut back, 3 bases at V and 8 bases at J, with 8 bases in the middle. The CDR3 has 12 amino acids. In DNA, the CDR3 is TGTGCCAGCAGCGCCGCTGGAGAAAAACTGTTTTTT. It is translated as CASSAAGEKLFF. The full variable domain, with the rest looked up from reference TRBV9 and TRBJ1-4, is DSGVTQTPKHLITATGQRVTLRCSPRSGDLSVYWYQQSLDQGLQFLIQYYNGEERAKGNILERFSAQQFPDLHSELNLSSLELGDSALYFCASSAAGEKLFFGSGTQLSVL.

This clonotype showed up many times. The chain combines TRBV20-1 with TRBJ2-3, with TRBD2 as a possible D gene (6 bases). Germline CDR1 reads DFQATT; CDR2 reads SNEGSKA (reference sequence). The CDR3 length is 14 residues. The V and J ends lost 3 bases and 3 bases respectively, with 13 bases between them. CDR3 sequence (DNA): TGCAGTGCTAGTGGGGAGGTGGGGACAGATACGCAGTATTTT. As protein: CSASGEVGTDTQYF.

Comments on this clonotype: Given a much more abundant clone one base away, this may be a read error. This chain connects TRBV15 to TRBJ2-7, with D perhaps matching TRBD2 (6 bases). Germline V gives CDR1 LNHNV, CDR2 YYDKDF (reference sequence). Deletions cut 4 bases from V and 2 bases from J, with 9 bases between. The CDR3 loop spans 13 amino acids. In DNA, the CDR3 is TGTGCCACCAGCAACGGGACTGCCTACGAGCAGTACTTC. Its translation is CATSNGTAYEQYF.

Within the sample, this clonotype is medium-sized. The V and J genes are TRBV28 and TRBJ1-6; TRBD1 might be the D (6 bases). The CDR3 spans 15 residues. Trimming removed 6 bases at V and 5 bases at J, with 14 bases between. Germline V gives CDR1 MDHEN, CDR2 SYDVKM. In nucleotides, the CDR3 is TGTGCCAGCAGCGTTTTAACAGGGAATAATTCACCCCTCCACTTT. Protein sequence: CASSVLTGNNSPLHF.

This clonotype was picked up many times. The V call is TRBV29-1, the J call TRBJ2-7; the D gene is possibly TRBD2 (5 bases). The CDR3 covers 12 residues. The V and J ends lost 3 bases and 1 base respectively, with 7 bases between them. Germline CDR1 and CDR2: SQVTM and ANQGSEA. The CDR3 protein is CSVEGVSYEQYF. Here the CDR3 DNA reads TGCAGCGTTGAGGGAGTATCCTACGAGCAGTACTTC.

The sample holds many counts of this clonotype. The chain recombines TRBV2 with TRBJ1-5; 8 nucleotides match TRBD1. V lost 3 bases to trimming and J lost 1 base; unmatched junction nucleotides: 2. This CDR3 region has 15 residues. The germline gives CDR1 SNHLY, CDR2 FYNNEI. In nucleotides, the CDR3 is TGTGCCAGCAGTGACCGGGACAGGAGCAATCAGCCCCAGCATTTT. Protein product: CASSDRDRSNQPQHF.

This rearrangement joins TRBV20-1 to TRBJ1-5; a weak D match, TRBD1 (6 bases). This CDR3 has 15 amino acids. V was clipped by 3 bases and J by 5 bases, with 17 bases between them. The germline V gene has CDR1 DFQATT and CDR2 SNEGSKA (reference sequence). The CDR3 DNA follows: TGCAGTGCTAGTGAAAGAGGGGGGCTAGATCAGCCCCAGCATTTT. Its translation is CSASERGGLDQPQHF.

With respect to this clonotype: This may be a read error, as it is one base from a much larger clone. This chain links TRBV20-1 with TRBJ2-3; 9 nucleotides line up with TRBD2. The length of the CDR3 is 15 residues. The V and J ends lost 6 bases and 4 bases, in that order; junction bases with no gene match: 11. Germline-derived CDR1 and CDR2 are DFQATT and SNEGSKA (reference sequence). The CDR3 DNA follows: TGCAGTGCGAGTAGCGGGGGAAGTGCGGCAGATACGCAGTATTTT. This translates into CSASSGGSAADTQYF.

Concerning this clonotype itself: A read error is possible here, since a much larger clone lies one base away. The genes are TRBV27 and TRBJ1-1; a weak D match, TRBD1 (5 bases). This CDR3 is 13 amino acids long. The germline V gene has CDR1 MNHEY and CDR2 SMNVEV (reference sequence). The CDR3 loop is CASSLLAGIEASF. CDR3 coding DNA: TGTGCCAGCAGTTTACTCGCAGGGATTGAAGCTTCCTTT.

The chain uses TRBV29-1 and TRBJ2-1, with D maybe TRBD1 (5 bases). This CDR3 has 15 residues. Germline V lookup: CDR1 SQVTM, CDR2 ANQGSEA. V was clipped by 7 bases and J by 10 bases, with 26 bases between them. CDR3: CSGYHSSQGIREQFF. The DNA of the CDR3 is TGCAGCGGCTACCACTCAAGCCAGGGTATACGAGAGCAGTTCTTC.

The chain has TRBV28 and TRBJ2-5; 12 bases match TRBD2. V lost 5 bases to trimming and J lost 5 bases; unmatched junction nucleotides: 18. Germline values: CDR1 MDHEN, CDR2 SYDVKM. CDR3 length: 19 amino acids. CDR3 in DNA: TGTGCCAGCAGTCCCTATTGGCTAGCGGGAGGGTTAACGTGTGAGACCCAGTACTTC. Protein: CASSPYWLAGGLTCETQYF.

This clonotype was detected a few times. The V and J genes are TRBV6-4 and TRBJ1-1; the D is unclear. The V end lost 1 base, the J end lost 7 bases, and 10 bases lay between the germline ends. Germline V gives CDR1 MRHNA, CDR2 SNTAGT. The CDR3 has 13 residues. The CDR3, as DNA: TGTGCCAGCAGTGACTGGGGAAAAAATGAAGCTTTCTTT. It yields the protein CASSDWGKNEAFF.

This clonotype occurred many times. J is TRBJ1-2 and V is TRBV6-5; 7 positions agree with TRBD1. Germline-derived CDR1 and CDR2 are MNHEY and SVGAGI. Unmatched junction bases numbered 11, after V lost 6 bases and J lost 4 bases. CDR3 length: 15 amino acids. In DNA, the CDR3 is TGTGCCAGCAGGGCCCACGTGGGACAGCCCTATGGCTACACCTTC. Encoded protein: CASRAHVGQPYGYTF.

This rearrangement joins TRBV27 to TRBJ1-4, with D tentatively TRBD1 (6 bases). Germline lookup yields CDR1 MNHEY and CDR2 SMNVEV (reference sequence). This CDR3 is 15 amino acids long. The germline V and J ends were trimmed by 10 bases and 3 bases, with 18 bases remaining between them. The CDR3 region is CATTQSGAANEKLFF. The CDR3 DNA reads as TGTGCCACTACTCAGTCAGGGGCAGCTAATGAAAAACTGTTTTTT.